Following are 23 T cell receptor beta chains from one sample sequenced in a study of metastatic and nonmetastatic thyroid tumors. TCRdb used MiXCR to call clones anew from the PCR reads. Of 26,000 or so clones listed, roughly 14% were seen once; the top ten hold around 14%. Thyroid surgery was performed in patients who had received no treatment beforehand. Sequencing was carried out using blood. These receptors were collected from a male donor with papillary thyroid cancer or a benign thyroid nodule (not recorded which). Some clones in this sample may be carry-over from other donors' samples.

In its sample, this clone was seen many times. The rearrangement links TRBV14 to TRBJ2-5; the D call may be TRBD1 or TRBD2 (5 bases each). V was trimmed by 1 base and J by 3 bases, leaving 15 bases between them. CDR1 and CDR2 from the germline V gene are SGHDN and FVKESK. CDR3 length equals 16 residues. The DNA of the CDR3 is TGTGCCAGCAGCCAAGGGTGGGGGACGGCCAAAGAGACCCAGTACTTC. Its protein product is CASSQGWGTAKETQYF.

The chain joins TRBV5-1 to TRBJ2-3; D not certain. Trimming cost V 1 base and J 0 bases, with 6 bases left between them. This CDR3 contains 14 residues. Germline V gene sequence: CDR1 SGHRS, CDR2 YFSETQ. CDR3 protein: CASSLSQSTDTQYF. The CDR3 DNA is TGCGCCAGCAGCTTGAGTCAGAGCACAGATACGCAGTATTTT.

This clone appeared many times. The chain uses TRBV7-3 and TRBJ1-6; D uncertain. The CDR3 is 15 amino acids. Per the germline V gene, CDR1 is SGHTA and CDR2 is FQGTGA. V was clipped by 1 base and J by 7 bases, with 11 bases between them. The CDR3 spells CASSLMSAENSPLHF. The CDR3, as DNA: TGTGCCAGCAGCTTAATGTCGGCCGAAAATTCACCCCTCCACTTT.

This clone was observed many times. The rearrangement uses TRBV10-3 and TRBJ2-7, with 10 bases lining up with TRBD1. Germline CDR1 reads ENHRY; CDR2 reads SYGVKD. Trimming took 4 bases from V and 3 from J; bases not matched to a gene: 6. The CDR3 totals 15 residues. CDR3 amino acids: CAISVAGTGVYEQYF. The CDR3 DNA follows: TGTGCCATCAGTGTCGCTGGGACAGGGGTCTACGAGCAGTACTTC.

Judged by abundance, this clone is medium-sized. This sequence joins TRBV12-3 or TRBV12-4 and TRBJ2-2; 8 bases map to TRBD1. CDR3 size: 17 residues. V lost 4 bases, J lost 1 base, and 8 bases stayed unmatched. CDR3 region: CASSSPTGTGNTGELFF. DNA of the CDR3: TGTGCCAGCAGTTCACCAACCGGGACAGGGAACACCGGGGAGCTGTTTTTT.

This clone is labeled as medium-sized (0.01 to 0.1%). This chain links TRBV6-1 with TRBJ1-1; D possibly corresponds to TRBD1 (6 bases). CDR1 and CDR2 from the germline V gene are MNHNS and SASEGT. This CDR3 region has 14 residues. V lost 9 bases and J lost 3, with 17 bases in between. The CDR3 reads CARPLKQGHTEAFF. In DNA, the CDR3 is TGTGCCAGGCCTCTAAAACAGGGACACACTGAAGCTTTCTTT.

The rearrangement joins TRBV11-3 to TRBJ2-3, with TRBD2 matching 10 bases. V was clipped by 5 bases and J by 3 bases; unmatched bases: 5. Germline V gene data show CDR1 as SGHNT and CDR2 as YENEEA. This CDR3 is built from 15 residues. CDR3 protein: CASSKREGSTDTQYF. DNA of the CDR3: TGTGCCAGCAGCAAGCGGGAGGGTAGTACAGATACGCAGTATTTT.

This clone has at least ten counts. The chain combines TRBV7-2 with TRBJ2-5, with D perhaps given as TRBD1 or TRBD2 (7 bases each). V was shortened by 5 bases and J by 4 bases, with 17 bases between the two germline ends. The CDR3 runs 15 residues. The germline V gene encodes CDR1 SGHTA and CDR2 FQGNSA. CDR3 nucleotides: TGTGCCAGCAGCCCCCAGGGGGGGCTTGGAGAGACCCAGTACTTC. This translates into CASSPQGGLGETQYF.

The sample holds many counts of this clone. CDR3 DNA sequence: TGTGCCAGCAGTCCCGGGACAGGGGGTGAGCAGTACTTC. Its translation is CASSPGTGGEQYF. This chain connects TRBV6-1 to TRBJ2-7; 11 nucleotides align to TRBD1. Germline V gene lookup returns CDR1 MNHNS and CDR2 SASEGT. The CDR3 runs 13 residues. The trim removed 5 bases at V and 7 bases at J, leaving 4 bases unmatched.

Many counts were recorded for this clone. V is TRBV7-9 and J is TRBJ1-6, with D possibly matching TRBD1 (6 bases). V was cut by 4 bases and J by 7 bases, with 23 bases left in between. The CDR3 sequence is 18 residues long. The germline gives CDR1 SEHNR, CDR2 FQNEAQ (reference sequence). The CDR3 loop reads CASSSYGGLSRGNSPLHF. In DNA, the CDR3 is TGTGCCAGCAGCTCTTATGGGGGGCTGTCCAGGGGAAATTCACCCCTCCACTTT.

This clone was seen at least ten times. This chain connects TRBV12-3 or TRBV12-4 to TRBJ2-5, with D perhaps TRBD2 (6 bases). CDR3 length: 15 residues. V lost 4 bases and J lost 7, with 19 bases in between. CDR3 sequence (DNA): TGTGCCAGCAGTTCTATCGGGGGAACGTACGGGACCCAGTACTTC. Its protein product is CASSSIGGTYGTQYF.

This clone appeared many times. The genes are TRBV2 and TRBJ2-7, with D tentatively TRBD1 (6 bases). The germline V gene has CDR1 SNHLY and CDR2 FYNNEI. This CDR3 has 15 amino acids. Trimming cost V 4 bases and J 5 bases, with 18 bases left between them. CDR3 amino acids: CASSAGGFPQDEQYF. In DNA, the CDR3 is TGTGCCAGCAGTGCTGGGGGCTTCCCCCAAGACGAGCAGTACTTC.

This clone appeared many times. The chain couples TRBV7-3 to TRBJ2-1; D possibly corresponds to TRBD2 (5 bases). Per germline, CDR1 SGHTA and CDR2 FQGTGA. The V and J ends lost 5 bases and 9 bases respectively, with 17 bases between them. The CDR3 extends over 14 amino acids. DNA of the CDR3: TGTGCCAGCAGCCAGATGTATGCGGGCACTGAGCAGTTCTTC. It translates to CASSQMYAGTEQFF.

CDR3 region: CASSSFDTNYEQYF. DNA for the CDR3: TGTGCCAGCAGCTCTTTTGACACTAACTACGAGCAGTACTTC. V usage is TRBV27 and J usage is TRBJ2-7; unclear D gene. CDR1 and CDR2 (germline): MNHEY, SMNVEV (reference sequence). V lost 6 bases and J 3 bases, leaving 15 bases between the germline ends. This CDR3 contains 14 residues.

The table lists this clone with many counts. The rearrangement joins TRBV5-1 to TRBJ2-2, with 8 positions matching TRBD2. The CDR3 runs 17 residues. The ends lost 4 bases at V and 5 bases at J; junction bases unmatched: 13. Germline values: CDR1 SGHRS, CDR2 YFSETQ. In DNA, the CDR3 is TGCGCCAGCAGCGGAAAGCCGGGACTAGGGTGGACCGGGGAGCTGTTTTTT. Protein product: CASSGKPGLGWTGELFF. Based on the CDR3 plus reference TRBV5-1 and TRBJ2-2, the full variable domain is KAGVTQTPRYLIKTRGQQVTLSCSPISGHRSVSWYQQTPGQGLQFLFEYFSETQRNKGNFPGRFSGRQFSNSRSEMNVSTLELGDSALYLCASSGKPGLGWTGELFFGEGSRLTVL.

The gene calls are TRBV7-9 and TRBJ1-5, with 9 positions matching TRBD1. This CDR3 region has 14 residues. Trimming at V came to 4 bases and at J to 6 bases, leaving 4 bases not matched to a gene. Germline V lookup: CDR1 SEHNR, CDR2 FQNEAQ (reference sequence). The CDR3 reads CASSSGDRVQPQHF. CDR3 DNA sequence: TGTGCCAGCAGCTCCGGGGACAGGGTTCAGCCCCAGCATTTT.

This clone has a count of ten or more. V usage is TRBV6-6 and J usage is TRBJ1-1, with D possibly being TRBD1 (5 bases). Trimming took 2 bases from V and 0 from J, leaving 19 bases between them. Per germline, CDR1 MNHNY and CDR2 SVGAGI (reference sequence). The CDR3 consists of 18 residues. As DNA, the CDR3 is TGTGCCAGCAGTTACGGCGGGATTGGGGAGGGGATGAACACTGAAGCTTTCTTT. It translates to CASSYGGIGEGMNTEAFF.

This clone is large. The chain has TRBV27 and TRBJ1-6; 12 positions match TRBD1. V shed 5 bases and J 9 bases; nucleotides not matched to a gene: 11. The germline gives CDR1 MNHEY, CDR2 SMNVEV (reference sequence). The CDR3 has 17 residues. As DNA, the CDR3 is TGTGCCAGCAGTCAAAAACCGGGACAGGGGGCTTTTTCACCCCTCCACTTT. Its translation: CASSQKPGQGAFSPLHF.

The chain employs TRBV4-1 and TRBJ2-3, with D perhaps matching TRBD1 (5 bases). Trimming cost V 3 bases and J 10 bases, with 14 bases left between them. Per germline, CDR1 MGHRA and CDR2 YSYEKL. This CDR3 spans 13 amino acids. CDR3 amino acids: CASSHPLRDSQYF. The CDR3 bases are TGCGCCAGCAGCCACCCCCTCAGGGATTCGCAGTATTTT.

As regards this clone: Just one base apart from a much larger clone, this may be a read error. This chain connects TRBV5-6 to TRBJ2-5, with 8 bases aligning to TRBD1. The CDR3 is 13 residues long. CDR1 and CDR2 from the germline V gene are SGHDT and YYEEEE. CDR3 DNA: TGTGCCAGCATCTTGGACAGGGTTGAGACCCAGTACTTC. This translates into CASILDRVETQYF.

This clone was picked up many times. This chain links TRBV19 with TRBJ1-1, with 8 bases matching TRBD1. The germline V gene encodes CDR1 LNHDA and CDR2 SQIVND (reference sequence). V was clipped by 5 bases and J by 14 bases; unmatched bases: 7. The CDR3 is made up of 11 amino acids. CDR3 DNA: TGTGCCAGTAGTCCCGGGACAGGTGTCTTCTTT. Translating gives CASSPGTGVFF.

Sample share makes this clone medium-sized. This chain connects TRBV24-1 to TRBJ2-3; D not certain. There are 16 residues in the CDR3. CDR1 is KGHDR and CDR2 is SFDVKD in the germline V gene. V lost 1 base to trimming and J lost 0 bases, with 10 bases between them. CDR3 protein: CATSDFSGPSTDTQYF. The CDR3 region has the DNA TGTGCCACCAGTGATTTTTCCGGACCTAGCACAGATACGCAGTATTTT.

Notes on this clone: This could be a read error, since a much larger clone is one nucleotide away. This sequence joins TRBV7-8 and TRBJ2-3; D possibly corresponds to TRBD2 (6 bases). The CDR3 is 14 amino acids. The germline V and J ends were trimmed by 8 bases and 5 bases, with 17 bases remaining between them. Germline CDR1 SGHVS, CDR2 FQNEAQ. CDR3 coding DNA: TGTGCCAGCCAGAAGGAGGGTCTCATAGATACGCAGTATTTT. It translates to CASQKEGLIDTQYF.